This T cell receptor (beta chain) is drawn from a study of cytomegalovirus exposure and HLA in healthy donors. Overall study findings and caveats: Exclusion as indistinguishable affected some V segments, including TRBV6-2 and TRBV6-3. CMV antigen specificity was confirmed in vitro for a few CMV-associated chains.

On this clone: Its antigen remains unknown.

Germline assignment: CDR1 SGDLS and CDR2 YYNGEE. Losses at the gene ends were 3 bases for V and 3 bases for J; bases not matched to a gene: 5. The CDR3 runs to 15 residues. Vbeta (60) and Jbeta (13) primers were used in the PCR. Here immunoSEQ multiplex PCR was the method, and the copy in TCRdb shows in-frame clones only, minus some. The data contain about 180,000 clones, roughly four fifths of them seen just once; the ten biggest clones take up roughly 0.5%. The sequenced sample consisted of PBMCs. This sequence originates from a woman aged 50 to 60 in good health and CMV-seronegative. The chain is built from TRBV9 and TRBJ1-5; 8 nucleotides agree with TRBD1. CDR3 region: CASSAGQGLNQPQHF. CDR3 sequence (DNA): TGTGCCAGCAGCGCCGGACAGGGCCTCAATCAGCCCCAGCATTTT.